Listed below are T cell receptor beta chains from one sample, sequenced in a study of low-dose radiotherapy and immunotherapy resistance in tumors. MiXCR, applied by TCRdb to the reads, yields one record per CDR3 protein. The sample yields roughly 76,000 distinct CDR3 sequences, 15% to 20% seen once. The specimen comprised PBMCs, sampled before treatment. All receptors derive from a male donor with prostate cancer. The CDR3 runs from the conserved cysteine through the conserved F or W. D genes are given only for firm matches. The size entry is marked missing in some rows and otherwise reads once, few, many or a size class.

J gene: TRBJ1-1; D gene: TRBD1; V gene: TRBV5-6; clone size: many; CDR3 protein: CASSLRDRVTEAFF; CDR3 DNA: TGTGCCAGCAGCTTGAGGGACAGGGTCACTGAAGCTTTCTTT
J gene: TRBJ1-1; D gene: -; V gene: TRBV7-9; clone size: -; CDR3 protein: CASSRFTDEAFF; CDR3 DNA: TGTGCCAGCAGTCGTTTCACGGATGAAGCTTTCTTT
J gene: TRBJ2-5; D gene: -; V gene: TRBV5-1; clone size: few; CDR3 protein: CASSLGLTSGQETQYF; CDR3 DNA: TGCGCCAGCAGCTTGGGCCTCACCAGCGGCCAAGAGACCCAGTACTTC
J gene: TRBJ2-1; D gene: -; V gene: TRBV7-6; clone size: many; CDR3 protein: CCQHRGNYNEQFF; CDR3 DNA: TGTTGCCAGCATCGGGGTAACTACAATGAGCAGTTCTTC
J gene: TRBJ1-3; D gene: -; V gene: TRBV15; clone size: many; CDR3 protein: CATSRGPASGNTIYF; CDR3 DNA: TGTGCCACCAGCAGAGGTCCGGCCTCTGGAAACACCATATATTTT
J gene: TRBJ2-3; D gene: -; V gene: TRBV5-3; clone size: once; CDR3 protein: CASSFRDGLNTDTQYF; CDR3 DNA: TGTGCCAGCAGCTTTCGGGACGGCTTAAACACAGATACGCAGTATTTT
J gene: TRBJ1-5; D gene: -; V gene: TRBV6-5; clone size: many; CDR3 protein: CASKSGAQNQPQHF; CDR3 DNA: TGTGCCAGCAAATCCGGGGCCCAAAATCAGCCCCAGCATTTT
J gene: TRBJ1-1; D gene: -; V gene: TRBV12-5; clone size: many; CDR3 protein: CASGLGNGGTEAFF; CDR3 DNA: TGTGCTAGTGGTTTGGGAAACGGGGGCACTGAAGCTTTCTTT
J gene: TRBJ1-5; D gene: -; V gene: TRBV15; clone size: many; CDR3 protein: CATSRSRVEPQHF; CDR3 DNA: TGTGCCACCAGCCGATCTCGGGTGGAGCCCCAGCATTTT
J gene: TRBJ2-3; D gene: -; V gene: TRBV14; clone size: many; CDR3 protein: CASSPWPATTGTDTQYF; CDR3 DNA: TGTGCCAGCAGCCCCTGGCCAGCGACAACCGGGACAGATACGCAGTATTTT
J gene: TRBJ2-3; D gene: TRBD1; V gene: TRBV4-3; clone size: many; CDR3 protein: CASSQDHRGGLTDTQYF; CDR3 DNA: TGCGCCAGCAGCCAAGATCACAGAGGGGGCCTCACAGATACGCAGTATTTT
J gene: TRBJ2-5; D gene: -; V gene: TRBV20-1; clone size: many; CDR3 protein: CSATIKETQYF; CDR3 DNA: TGCAGTGCTACAATTAAAGAGACCCAGTACTTC
J gene: TRBJ2-3; D gene: -; V gene: TRBV20-1; clone size: many; CDR3 protein: CSAGLLGRTDTQYF; CDR3 DNA: TGCAGTGCTGGCCTGCTCGGACGCACAGATACGCAGTATTTT
J gene: TRBJ2-5; D gene: -; V gene: TRBV30; clone size: many; CDR3 protein: CAWSPTHGGGWKTQYF; CDR3 DNA: TGTGCCTGGAGCCCTACCCATGGGGGAGGTTGGAAGACCCAGTACTTC
J gene: TRBJ1-3; D gene: -; V gene: TRBV14; clone size: -; CDR3 protein: CASSQSSIIGGPGNTIYF; CDR3 DNA: TGTGCCAGCAGCCAATCGTCTATCATAGGGGGGCCTGGAAACACCATATATTTT
J gene: TRBJ2-7; D gene: -; V gene: TRBV27; clone size: -; CDR3 protein: CASSYQGTSYEQYF; CDR3 DNA: TGTGCCAGCAGTTATCAGGGGACTTCCTACGAGCAGTACTTC
J gene: TRBJ1-3; D gene: -; V gene: TRBV4-1; clone size: many; CDR3 protein: CASSQVGPISGNTIYF; CDR3 DNA: TGCGCCAGCAGCCAAGTGGGGCCGATCTCTGGAAACACCATATATTTT
J gene: TRBJ1-1; D gene: TRBD1; V gene: TRBV4-2; clone size: many; CDR3 protein: CASSHPDRGNTEAFF; CDR3 DNA: TGTGCCAGCAGCCATCCCGACAGGGGTAACACTGAAGCTTTCTTT
J gene: TRBJ2-5; D gene: -; V gene: TRBV3-1; clone size: many; CDR3 protein: CASSRNGLETQYF; CDR3 DNA: TGTGCCAGCAGCCGCAATGGTTTAGAGACCCAGTACTTC
J gene: TRBJ2-1; D gene: -; V gene: TRBV6-5; clone size: few; CDR3 protein: CASTGLNEQFF; CDR3 DNA: TGTGCCAGTACGGGGCTTAATGAGCAGTTCTTC
J gene: TRBJ2-1; D gene: TRBD1; V gene: TRBV7-2; clone size: -; CDR3 protein: CASSWTGNEQFF; CDR3 DNA: TGTGCCAGCAGCTGGACAGGGAATGAGCAGTTCTTC
J gene: TRBJ2-3; D gene: -; V gene: TRBV29-1; clone size: many; CDR3 protein: CSVEEQTSRYF; CDR3 DNA: TGCAGCGTTGAAGAACAGACATCCCGTTATTTT
J gene: TRBJ2-2; D gene: TRBD2; V gene: TRBV5-8; clone size: few; CDR3 protein: CASSLGSGSTGELFF; CDR3 DNA: TGTGCCAGCAGCTTGGGCAGCGGGAGCACCGGGGAGCTGTTTTTT
J gene: TRBJ2-2; D gene: TRBD2; V gene: TRBV2; clone size: many; CDR3 protein: CASLGGGVTGELFF; CDR3 DNA: TGTGCCTCCCTTGGGGGGGGGGTCACCGGGGAGCTGTTTTTT
J gene: TRBJ2-7; D gene: TRBD2; V gene: TRBV7-2; clone size: many; CDR3 protein: CASSLGEFWGGAYEQYF; CDR3 DNA: TGTGCCAGCAGCTTAGGAGAATTTTGGGGGGGGGCCTACGAGCAGTACTTC
J gene: TRBJ1-3; D gene: -; V gene: TRBV7-9; clone size: many; CDR3 protein: CASSFARAGNTIYF; CDR3 DNA: TGTGCCAGCAGCTTTGCCAGGGCTGGAAACACCATATATTTT
J gene: TRBJ1-3; D gene: -; V gene: TRBV27; clone size: -; CDR3 protein: CASFSPSGNTIYF; CDR3 DNA: TGTGCCAGCTTTAGTCCGTCTGGAAACACCATATATTTT
J gene: TRBJ2-2; D gene: -; V gene: TRBV23-1; clone size: -; CDR3 protein: CANLRDRDRGAVFF; CDR3 DNA: -
J gene: TRBJ2-5; D gene: -; V gene: TRBV7-2; clone size: -; CDR3 protein: CASSPGSSQYF; CDR3 DNA: TGTGCCAGCAGCCCCGGATCCTCCCAGTACTTC
J gene: TRBJ2-2; D gene: -; V gene: TRBV4-2; clone size: many; CDR3 protein: CASSQETTGELFF; CDR3 DNA: TGTGCCAGCAGCCAAGAGACCACCGGGGAGCTGTTTTTT
J gene: TRBJ2-1; D gene: -; V gene: TRBV9; clone size: many; CDR3 protein: CASSGRGWGRVESKFF; CDR3 DNA: TGTGCCAGCAGCGGACGAGGTTGGGGTCGGGTCGAATCGAAGTTCTTC
J gene: TRBJ2-5; D gene: -; V gene: TRBV28; clone size: many; CDR3 protein: CASNRQTTGETQYF; CDR3 DNA: TGTGCCTCAAATCGACAGACTACGGGGGAGACCCAGTACTTC
J gene: TRBJ2-3; D gene: TRBD2; V gene: TRBV5-1; clone size: -; CDR3 protein: CASSPTVRAGGGETDTQYF; CDR3 DNA: TGCGCCAGCAGCCCCACTGTTCGTGCGGGAGGAGGGGAAACAGATACGCAGTATTTT
J gene: TRBJ2-5; D gene: TRBD2; V gene: TRBV6-2/TRBV6-3; clone size: many; CDR3 protein: CASRPLGRAGEETQYF; CDR3 DNA: TGTGCCAGCAGACCTCTGGGCAGGGCGGGAGAAGAGACCCAGTACTTC
J gene: TRBJ2-2; D gene: TRBD1; V gene: TRBV5-1; clone size: many; CDR3 protein: CASTGQGLTGELFF; CDR3 DNA: TGCGCCAGCACTGGACAGGGTTTAACCGGGGAGCTGTTTTTT
J gene: TRBJ2-2; D gene: -; V gene: TRBV27; clone size: few; CDR3 protein: CASSPSKWELFFF; CDR3 DNA: -
J gene: TRBJ2-2; D gene: -; V gene: TRBV7-9; clone size: -; CDR3 protein: CASSGLAGVQPGELFFF; CDR3 DNA: -
J gene: TRBJ2-3; D gene: TRBD2; V gene: TRBV5-1; clone size: many; CDR3 protein: CASSVRTSGRLDTQYF; CDR3 DNA: TGCGCCAGCAGCGTTAGGACTAGCGGGAGATTGGATACGCAGTATTTT
J gene: TRBJ1-1; D gene: -; V gene: TRBV28; clone size: many; CDR3 protein: CASSLVGGDAFF; CDR3 DNA: TGTGCCAGCAGTTTAGTGGGGGGTGATGCTTTCTTT
J gene: TRBJ1-1; D gene: -; V gene: TRBV3-1; clone size: many; CDR3 protein: CASSPQTRGTEAFF; CDR3 DNA: TGTGCCAGCAGCCCCCAAACGAGGGGCACTGAAGCTTTCTTT
J gene: TRBJ2-3; D gene: -; V gene: TRBV28; clone size: many; CDR3 protein: CASSMGGLGSADTQYF; CDR3 DNA: TGTGCCAGCAGTATGGGGGGTTTAGGTTCGGCAGATACGCAGTATTTT
J gene: TRBJ2-1; D gene: -; V gene: TRBV11-3; clone size: many; CDR3 protein: CASSLDFPGQEQFF; CDR3 DNA: TGTGCCAGCAGCTTAGATTTTCCCGGACAGGAGCAGTTCTTC
J gene: TRBJ1-2; D gene: -; V gene: TRBV5-1; clone size: many; CDR3 protein: CASSLPGEANYGYTF; CDR3 DNA: TGCGCCAGCAGCTTGCCGGGTGAAGCTAACTATGGCTACACCTTC
J gene: TRBJ2-2; D gene: TRBD2; V gene: TRBV7-2; clone size: -; CDR3 protein: CASSLRGSGGRGGDLFF; CDR3 DNA: TGTGCCAGCAGCCTCCGGGGTAGCGGGGGCAGAGGCGGGGATCTGTTTTTT
J gene: TRBJ1-4; D gene: -; V gene: TRBV6-5; clone size: many; CDR3 protein: CASSSIVGEKLFF; CDR3 DNA: TGTGCCAGCAGTTCGATCGTAGGCGAAAAACTGTTTTTT
J gene: TRBJ2-3; D gene: TRBD2; V gene: TRBV6-6; clone size: -; CDR3 protein: CASKTSGGADTQYF; CDR3 DNA: TGTGCCAGCAAAACTAGCGGGGGAGCAGATACGCAGTATTTT
J gene: TRBJ1-1; D gene: -; V gene: TRBV5-1; clone size: many; CDR3 protein: CASRGLTEAFF; CDR3 DNA: TGCGCCAGCAGAGGGTTAACCGAAGCTTTCTTT
J gene: TRBJ1-5; D gene: -; V gene: TRBV3-1; clone size: many; CDR3 protein: CASSQDYAGNRNQPQHF; CDR3 DNA: TGTGCCAGCAGCCAAGACTACGCGGGGAACCGCAATCAGCCCCAGCATTTT
J gene: TRBJ1-3; D gene: -; V gene: TRBV6-2/TRBV6-3; clone size: -; CDR3 protein: CASRQQDSGNTIYF; CDR3 DNA: TGTGCCAGCAGGCAACAGGACTCTGGAAACACCATATATTTT
J gene: TRBJ2-6; D gene: -; V gene: TRBV20-1; clone size: many; CDR3 protein: CSAPLTGISGANVLTF; CDR3 DNA: TGCAGTGCTCCGTTGACCGGTATCTCTGGGGCCAACGTCCTGACTTTC
J gene: TRBJ2-5; D gene: -; V gene: TRBV20-1; clone size: many; CDR3 protein: CSARDPFLQETQYF; CDR3 DNA: TGCAGTGCTAGAGATCCTTTCCTCCAAGAGACCCAGTACTTC
J gene: TRBJ2-1; D gene: -; V gene: TRBV29-1; clone size: many; CDR3 protein: CSVDGLYRSGGNEQFF; CDR3 DNA: TGCAGCGTTGATGGTCTGTATCGTTCCGGGGGCAATGAGCAGTTCTTC
J gene: TRBJ2-2; D gene: TRBD1; V gene: TRBV29-1; clone size: many; CDR3 protein: CSVRQGRTGELFF; CDR3 DNA: TGCAGCGTTCGACAGGGGCGCACCGGGGAGCTGTTTTTT
J gene: TRBJ1-1; D gene: -; V gene: TRBV20-1; clone size: many; CDR3 protein: CSAKFQTANTEAFF; CDR3 DNA: TGCAGTGCAAAATTCCAAACCGCGAACACTGAAGCTTTCTTT
J gene: TRBJ1-1; D gene: -; V gene: TRBV6-4; clone size: many; CDR3 protein: CASSATGANTEAFF; CDR3 DNA: TGTGCCAGCAGTGCAACGGGCGCGAACACTGAAGCTTTCTTT
J gene: TRBJ2-7; D gene: -; V gene: TRBV6-2/TRBV6-3; clone size: many; CDR3 protein: CASTWVGEQYF; CDR3 DNA: TGTGCCAGCACATGGGTTGGCGAGCAGTACTTC
J gene: TRBJ2-7; D gene: TRBD2; V gene: TRBV11-2; clone size: many; CDR3 protein: CASSPGTSGEQYF; CDR3 DNA: TGTGCCAGCAGCCCCGGGACTAGCGGGGAGCAGTACTTC
J gene: TRBJ1-1; D gene: -; V gene: TRBV18; clone size: many; CDR3 protein: CASSGQTNTEAFF; CDR3 DNA: TGTGCCAGCTCTGGACAGACGAACACTGAAGCTTTCTTT